This entry is about one TCR beta chain. Its antigen is unidentified. This CDR3 comprises 14 residues. CDR1 is SGHAT, CDR2 FQNNGV, per germline. Trimming removed 4 bases from V and 9 bases from J, with 16 bases in between. This entry comes from a study of identifying expanded T cells in peripheral blood. Study outcomes and limitations: Differentially abundant clones: approximately 1.3 between replicates, 16.4 at two to three weeks, over 18 at four.

Profiling relied on immunoSEQ multiplex PCR, and the TCRdb table lists in-frame clones only, not all of them. The table includes nearly 60,000 clones, approximately 90% detected once. The sequence derives from a person aged 18 to 70 in good health. What was sequenced was blood. The V gene is TRBV11-2, the J gene TRBJ2-1; maybe TRBD2 (6 bases). In DNA, the CDR3 is TGTGCCAGCAGCTGGGCGGGGTTTCTTACTGAGCAGTTCTTC. Its translation: CASSWAGFLTEQFF.